The 12 T cell receptor beta chains given below trace back to one sample, sequenced in a study of chemoradiotherapy in HPV16-positive cancers. Clones were read by immunoSEQ multiplex PCR, and TCRdb kept only the in-frame ones, dropping some. The sample carries thousands of clones, approximately 86% recorded once. The material sequenced was tumor tissue, taken from a patient who underwent chemoradiotherapy. The receptors were gathered from a human donor with HPV-associated anogenital cancer.

The chain recombines TRBV4-2 with TRBJ2-1; 7 positions agree with TRBD2. The CDR3 is 14 residues long. J lost 10 bases, V lost 4 bases, and 10 bases had no gene match. Germline-derived CDR1 and CDR2 are LGHNA and YNFKEQ. CDR3 in amino acids: CASSRSSGGREQFF. DNA of the CDR3: TGTGCCAGCAGCCGCTCTTCCGGGGGGAGGGAGCAGTTCTTC.

This CDR3 reads CASSLGGGRETQYF. The CDR3 DNA follows: TGCGCCAGCAGCTTGGGTGGGGGCCGGGAGACCCAGTACTTC. The chain links TRBV5-1 to TRBJ2-5; tentative D call: TRBD1 (6 bases). The CDR3 length is 14 residues. Trimming stripped 0 bases from V and 5 bases from J, with 11 bases between. CDR1 SGHRS and CDR2 YFSETQ come from the germline V gene. Together with reference TRBV5-1 and TRBJ2-5, the CDR3 gives the full variable domain: KAGVTQTPRYLIKTRGQQVTLSCSPISGHRSVSWYQQTPGQGLQFLFEYFSETQRNKGNFPGRFSGRQFSNSRSEMNVSTLELGDSALYLCASSLGGGRETQYFGPGTRLLVL.

The chain couples TRBV9 to TRBJ1-3; D is perhaps TRBD1 (6 bases). The germline CDR1 and CDR2 sequences are SGDLS and YYNGEE. Deletions cut 2 bases from V and 4 bases from J, with 10 bases between. CDR3 length equals 14 residues. CDR3 residues: CASSVDRWGNTIYF. DNA for the CDR3: TGTGCCAGCAGCGTTGACAGGTGGGGAAACACCATATATTTT.

The rearrangement joins TRBV4-1 to TRBJ2-3; 8 bases map to TRBD2. The CDR3 has 17 residues. The V gene's germline CDR1 is MGHRA and CDR2 YSYEKL. Trimming took 6 bases from V and 3 from J; bases not matched to a gene: 14. The CDR3 is CASRLGGSGRLTDTQYF. CDR3 coding DNA: TGCGCCAGCAGATTAGGGGGGAGCGGGAGATTAACAGATACGCAGTATTTT.

This clone turned up a few times. This chain joins TRBV2 and TRBJ2-7; 7 bases are a match to TRBD2. The germline V gene has CDR1 SNHLY and CDR2 FYNNEI. The CDR3 sequence is 14 residues long. V was pared by 2 bases and J by 1 base, with 2 bases of the junction left unmatched. CDR3 DNA: TGTGCCAGCAGTGAATGCGGGGGTTCCTACGAGCAGTACTTC. As protein: CASSECGGSYEQYF. Full variable domain (missing parts from reference TRBV2 and TRBJ2-7): EPEVTQTPSHQVTQMGQEVILRCVPISNHLYFYWYRQILGQKVEFLVSFYNNEISEKSEIFDDQFSVERPDGSNFTLKIRSTKLEDSAMYFCASSECGGSYEQYFGPGTRLTVT.

The chain couples TRBV14 to TRBJ1-1, with 9 bases matching TRBD1. This CDR3 contains 15 residues. From germline, CDR1 is SGHDN and CDR2 FVKESK. The V segment lost 3 bases and the J segment 1 base; nucleotides outside the gene matches: 3. CDR3 DNA sequence: TGTGCCAGCAGCCATACAGGGGGCAGGAACACTGAAGCTTTCTTT. It translates to CASSHTGGRNTEAFF. The whole variable domain, filled in from reference TRBV14 and TRBJ1-1, reads EAGVTQFPSHSVIEKGQTVTLRCDPISGHDNLYWYRRVMGKEIKFLLHFVKESKQDESGMPNNRFLAERTGGTYSTLKVQPAELEDSGVYFCASSHTGGRNTEAFFGQGTRLTVV.

The chain has TRBV5-1 and TRBJ2-5; 7 bases agree with TRBD2. The CDR3 consists of 16 residues. Germline trimming cut 1 base from V and 4 bases from J; bases unmatched to any gene: 10. The germline CDR1 and CDR2 sequences are SGHRS and YFSETQ. Written as DNA, the CDR3 is TGCGCCAGCAGCTTGAACCCCCGGGGGGAGGGAGAGACCCAGTACTTC. Translated, it gives CASSLNPRGEGETQYF.

The chain couples TRBV18 to TRBJ2-2, with TRBD1 matching over 10 bases. Losses at the gene ends were 3 bases for V and 3 bases for J; bases not matched to a gene: 4. The CDR3 spans 16 residues. Germline loops: CDR1 KGHSH, CDR2 LQKENI. CDR3 amino acids: CASSPPGQGYTGELFF. In DNA, the CDR3 is TGTGCCAGCTCACCTCCGGGACAGGGGTACACCGGGGAGCTGTTTTTT.

This clone was counted a few times. The rearrangement joins TRBV2 to TRBJ2-6, with D maybe TRBD1 (6 bases). The CDR3 is 15 amino acids. V was clipped by 5 bases and J by 0 bases, with 8 bases between them. Germline CDR1 and CDR2: SNHLY and FYNNEI. CDR3: CASSYRVSGANVLTF. The CDR3 DNA sequence: TGTGCCAGCAGTTACAGGGTCTCTGGGGCCAACGTCCTGACTTTC.

This clone was observed a handful of times. The chain carries TRBV9 and TRBJ1-3; D not certain. Germline V gene sequence: CDR1 SGDLS, CDR2 YYNGEE. This CDR3 spans 13 amino acids. Trimming took 0 bases from V and 4 from J, leaving 5 bases between them. CDR3 residues: CASSVVGGNTIYF. In DNA, the CDR3 is TGTGCCAGCAGCGTAGTAGGGGGAAACACCATATATTTT.

The chain has TRBV7-9 and TRBJ2-3; 10 nucleotides align to TRBD2. Germline V gene data show CDR1 as SEHNR and CDR2 as FQNEAQ (reference sequence). The CDR3 is 15 residues long. V lost 2 bases and J lost 2; bases outside the gene matches: 1. The CDR3 loop is CASSLTSGDTDTQYF. The DNA of the CDR3 is TGTGCCAGCAGCTTAACTAGCGGGGACACAGATACGCAGTATTTT.

V usage is TRBV5-1 and J usage is TRBJ2-5; no reliable D call. The length of the CDR3 is 14 residues. Germline CDR1 is SGHRS and CDR2 is YFSETQ. V was clipped by 0 bases and J by 5 bases, with 11 bases between them. Here the CDR3 DNA reads TGCGCCAGCAGCTTGGGACTTGCGGCTGAGACCCAGTACTTC. Protein: CASSLGLAAETQYF.